This is a list of T cell receptor beta chains from one sample in a study of cytomegalovirus exposure and HLA in healthy donors. Method: immunoSEQ multiplex PCR; TCRdb's copy keeps in-frame clones and lacks some. Seen here are approximately 110,000 clones, approximately 80% observed once, and the top ten hold roughly 13%. Sequenced: PBMCs. The receptors were gathered from a woman between 40 and 55 years old in good health and CMV-seropositive. The CDR3 runs from the conserved cysteine through the conserved F or W. Some rows mark clone size as missing; the rest say once, few, many or name a class of expanded clone.

clone_size	v_call	j_call	cdr3_aa
-	TRBV2	TRBJ2-6	CASSDGRAGANVLTF
-	TRBV7-3	TRBJ2-3	CASSQLGAGTDTQYF
-	TRBV6-4	TRBJ2-1	CASSPGSVAGGEQFF
-	TRBV14	TRBJ2-7	CASSRQEGRTYEQYF
few	TRBV7-9	TRBJ2-5	CASTSGEGTRQETQYF
few	TRBV5-4	TRBJ2-3	CASSLGSTANTDTQYF
-	TRBV6-1	TRBJ2-7	CASSELNSHGEQYF
-	TRBV27	TRBJ2-7	CASSLSWASGSYEQYF
-	TRBV11-2	TRBJ2-2	CASSLTSGRAGELFF
-	TRBV10-2	TRBJ2-7	CASSESYSLRGEQYF
once	TRBV4-1	TRBJ2-5	CASSLVAGVETQYF
-	TRBV5-1	TRBJ1-6	CASSGGQVYNSPLHF
-	TRBV18	TRBJ2-1	CASSPPEGVNEQFF
-	TRBV5-1	TRBJ2-1	CASSTTGTGKYNEQFF
-	TRBV19	TRBJ2-7	CASSPHRLGTSESPYEQYF
once	TRBV28	TRBJ1-2	CASSPNPGQEGFNYGYTF
few	TRBV19	TRBJ1-3	CASTVDGLTGNTIYF
-	TRBV19	TRBJ1-3	CASSISMSSGNTIYF
-	TRBV6-4	TRBJ2-5	CASRGGGRETQYF
-	TRBV5-4	TRBJ2-3	CASSLVAGGPTDTQYF
-	TRBV7-9	TRBJ1-3	CASSLGGSGNTIYF
-	TRBV7-9	TRBJ2-7	CASSFPGVPEQYF
-	TRBV7-2	TRBJ2-1	CASSLDSAGLVNEQFF
once	TRBV5-6	TRBJ1-5	CASSLGGYSSQPQHF
-	TRBV29-1	TRBJ2-1	CSGGRGGSSYNEQFF
medium-sized	TRBV5-4	TRBJ2-7	CASSDDSGRGNYEQYF
-	TRBV30	TRBJ2-1	CAWSRDSHNEQFF
-	TRBV18	TRBJ1-1	CASSPLPLGRGTEAFF
few	TRBV7-2	TRBJ2-1	CASSFLAGGHYNEQFF
-	TRBV4-1	TRBJ1-1	CASSQGQAANTEAFF
-	TRBV27	TRBJ1-1	CASSWGSRNTEAFF
-	TRBV23-1	TRBJ1-6	CASSRRQYQYVSPLHF
-	TRBV5-6	TRBJ2-7	CASSLTGITNGEQYF
-	TRBV7-3	TRBJ2-1	CASSKGLAGVYEQFF
once	TRBV30	TRBJ1-1	CAWNGPHGTGEAFF
-	TRBV19	TRBJ1-1	CASSIDWRQVGTEAFF
-	TRBV28	TRBJ2-3	CASSFRAGTQYF
-	TRBV5-1	TRBJ1-4	CASSYTGQGFEKLFF
-	TRBV2	TRBJ1-2	CASIGGGDGYTF
-	TRBV2	TRBJ2-3	CASSTRVRGDTQYF
once	TRBV9	TRBJ2-7	CASSVALGRQYEQYF
-	TRBV19	TRBJ1-1	CASSIDRNTEAFF
-	TRBV21-1	TRBJ1-5	CASSNPYRDQPQHF
-	TRBV7-2	TRBJ2-7	CASSLGPSGRLVSYEQYF
-	TRBV5-1	TRBJ2-7	CASSSSGRAGYEQYF
-	TRBV5-1	TRBJ2-7	CASNDILAGLREQYF
-	TRBV2	TRBJ1-5	CASSDREQPQHF
-	TRBV19	TRBJ2-5	CASRGPRATQYF
-	TRBV28	TRBJ2-3	CASSSAARGGTDTQYF
-	TRBV2	TRBJ2-7	CASRGQGLTRIDF
-	TRBV6-1	TRBJ2-5	CASIAAGGGETQYF
once	TRBV7-9	TRBJ2-2	CASSHYPAENTGELFF